This T cell receptor (beta chain) was recovered during a study of cytomegalovirus exposure and HLA in healthy donors. PCR was performed using 60 Vbeta and 13 Jbeta primers. Sequencing was performed with immunoSEQ multiplex PCR; in TCRdb, only in-frame clones are kept and a portion is missing. The table records some 130,000 clones, approximately 85% of them present only once. The TCR was taken from a woman aged 25-40 years in good health and CMV-seropositive. Sequencing used PBMCs.

This CDR3 reads CASSLGQGLMNTEAFF. The CDR3 DNA sequence: TGTGCCAGCAGCTTGGGACAGGGGTTAATGAACACTGAAGCTTTCTTT. The chain employs TRBV7-9 and TRBJ1-1; 10 positions match TRBD1. V was clipped by 3 bases and J by 0 bases; unmatched bases: 4. The CDR3 is made up of 16 amino acids. In germline, CDR1 is SEHNR, CDR2 FQNEAQ (reference sequence).